This TCR beta chain was identified during a study of chemoradiotherapy in HPV16-positive cancers. The CDR3 runs 15 residues. Germline V gives CDR1 MNHEY, CDR2 SMNVEV (reference sequence). J was trimmed by 3 bases and V by 2 bases; bases with no gene match: 3. Notes on this clone: Its target is not known.

General study results and limits: Candidate HPV-specific clones and E7-related TCR motifs grew in tumor during treatment.

TCRdb keeps only in-frame clones here, not all; method: immunoSEQ multiplex PCR. The sample lists some 70,000 clones, roughly 90% occurring once. The source material was blood, sampled from a patient who underwent chemoradiotherapy. The TCR originated in a human donor with HPV-associated anogenital cancer. This sequence joins TRBV27 and TRBJ2-2, with 7 bases identical to TRBD2. The CDR3: CASSLTGRYTGELFF. CDR3 in DNA: TGTGCCAGCAGTTTAACCGGGAGGTACACCGGGGAGCTGTTTTTT.